The 31 T cell receptor beta chains below all came from one sample that was sequenced in a study of T cell responses to AZD1222 COVID-19 vaccine. TCRdb's copy holds only in-frame clones and misses some; the assay was immunoSEQ multiplex PCR. This sample has about 92,000 clones, with 86% found just once. The sample consisted of peripheral blood, taken on day 0 of AZD1222 vaccination. The receptor set was obtained from an adult in good health.

For this clone: Other DNA sequences from this sample encode an identical CDR3 as well. J is TRBJ1-1 and V is TRBV5-1; the match to TRBD1 covers 7 bases. The germline V gene has CDR1 SGHRS and CDR2 YFSETQ. CDR3 length equals 13 residues. The V gene end was trimmed by 5 bases and the J gene end by 3 bases; junction bases not matched to a gene: 4. The CDR3 loop reads CASSRTGDTEAFF. DNA for the CDR3: TGCGCCAGCAGTCGTACAGGGGACACTGAAGCTTTCTTT.

The chain links TRBV24-1 to TRBJ2-3; D gene uncertain. This CDR3 region has 13 residues. V was pared by 2 bases and J by 6 bases, with 8 bases between. Germline V gene lookup returns CDR1 KGHDR and CDR2 SFDVKD. The CDR3 nucleotides are TGTGCCACCAGTGATTCATGGGGTGATACGCAGTATTTT. It encodes CATSDSWGDTQYF.

The rearrangement links TRBV6-5 to TRBJ2-7; D could derive from TRBD1 or TRBD2 (6 bases each). The length of the CDR3 is 14 residues. Trimming pared 7 bases from V and 1 base from J, leaving 14 bases between. CDR1 MNHEY and CDR2 SVGAGI come from the germline V gene. The DNA of the CDR3 is TGTGCCAGCAAGGGGGGAGGCCAATCCTACGAGCAGTACTTC. As protein: CASKGGGQSYEQYF.

The CDR3 region is CASRRNRGEKLFF. Here the CDR3 DNA reads TGTGCCAGCAGAAGAAACAGGGGCGAAAAACTGTTTTTT. This sequence joins TRBV6-5 and TRBJ1-4; 7 bases are shared with TRBD1. Unmatched junction bases numbered 6, after V lost 6 bases and J lost 8 bases. CDR1 MNHEY and CDR2 SVGAGI come from the germline V gene. The CDR3 spans 13 residues.

The rearrangement links TRBV14 to TRBJ1-3, with D uncertain. Trimming removed 0 bases from V and 9 bases from J, with 9 bases in between. The germline V gene encodes CDR1 SGHDN and CDR2 FVKESK. The CDR3 extends over 13 amino acids. The CDR3 region is CASSQEFRGTIYF. The CDR3 region has the DNA TGTGCCAGCAGCCAAGAATTCCGGGGCACCATATATTTT.

This sequence joins TRBV4-1 and TRBJ1-3; D might be TRBD1 (6 bases). Per germline, CDR1 MGHRA and CDR2 YSYEKL. The CDR3 consists of 16 residues. V was cut by 6 bases and J by 0 bases, with 15 bases left in between. The CDR3 loop reads CASRDQTGTSGNTIYF. In DNA, the CDR3 is TGCGCCAGCAGGGACCAGACAGGTACCTCTGGAAACACCATATATTTT.

J is TRBJ1-1 and V is TRBV24-1; maybe TRBD1 (5 bases). Looked up from germline, CDR1 is KGHDR and CDR2 is SFDVKD. V lost 3 bases and J 0 bases, leaving 10 bases between the germline ends. The CDR3 extends over 15 amino acids. The CDR3: CATSDARDVNTEAFF. The CDR3 DNA is TGTGCCACCAGTGATGCAAGGGACGTGAACACTGAAGCTTTCTTT.

A single count supports this clone. V and J are TRBV7-9 and TRBJ1-2; TRBD1 might be the D (5 bases). The CDR3 has 16 amino acids. V was shortened by 1 base and J by 8 bases, with 20 bases between the two germline ends. Germline CDR1 SEHNR, CDR2 FQNEAQ (reference sequence). CDR3 DNA sequence: TGTGCCAGCAGCTTAGGCCTGGGGACCAGTCCCCGGGGCTACACCTTC. It specifies CASSLGLGTSPRGYTF.

The chain has TRBV2 and TRBJ1-2; unclear D gene. The CDR3 loop spans 14 amino acids. The germline CDR1 and CDR2 sequences are SNHLY and FYNNEI. V lost 3 bases and J 8 bases, leaving 16 bases between the germline ends. The CDR3 DNA is TGTGCCAGCAGTGACCAGGCAGACCAAAGCGGCTACACCTTC. This codes for CASSDQADQSGYTF.

The chain links TRBV28 to TRBJ2-7, with D uncertain. The V end lost 7 bases, the J end lost 0 bases, and 7 bases lay between the germline ends. This CDR3 spans 12 amino acids. From germline, CDR1 is MDHEN and CDR2 SYDVKM. CDR3 DNA: TGTGCCAGCAATTCGGCCTCCTACGAGCAGTACTTC. Translated: CASNSASYEQYF. The full variable domain, completed using reference TRBV28 and TRBJ2-7, is DVKVTQSSRYLVKRTGEKVFLECVQDMDHENMFWYRQDPGLGLRLIYFSYDVKMKEKGDIPEGYSVSREKKERFSLILESASTNQTSMYLCASNSASYEQYFGPGTRLTVT.

The rearrangement joins TRBV30 to TRBJ1-2; D is unclear. Trimming pared 3 bases from V and 2 bases from J, leaving 7 bases between. Per the germline V gene, CDR1 is GTSNPN and CDR2 is SVGIG (reference sequence). The length of the CDR3 is 12 residues. The CDR3 loop is CAWRRENYGYTF. Written as DNA, the CDR3 is TGTGCCTGGAGAAGGGAAAACTATGGCTACACCTTC.

V gene TRBV6-1 combines with J gene TRBJ2-7; no clear D. CDR3 size: 15 residues. V shed 2 bases and J shed 1 base, with 12 bases lying between them. Germline assignment: CDR1 MNHNS and CDR2 SASEGT. CDR3 loop: CASSEFKLRSYEQYF. DNA for the CDR3: TGTGCCAGCAGTGAATTCAAGCTGAGATCCTACGAGCAGTACTTC.

The genes are TRBV30 and TRBJ1-6; no clear D gene. CDR1 and CDR2 from the germline V gene are GTSNPN and SVGIG (reference sequence). The V end lost 4 bases, the J end lost 7 bases, and 14 bases lay between the germline ends. The CDR3 is 14 residues long. The CDR3 nucleotides read TGTGCCTGGACCCCCGGGGTCGGAAATTCACCCCTCCACTTT. Amino acid sequence: CAWTPGVGNSPLHF.

The sample holds one count of this clone. The chain carries TRBV6-2 or TRBV6-3 and TRBJ1-1; D remains unclear. Germline values: CDR1 MNHEY, CDR2 SVGEGT. There are 14 residues in the CDR3. Trimming stripped 0 bases from V and 3 bases from J, with 8 bases between. The CDR3 nucleotides are TGTGCCAGCAGTTACTCGAGGCAGTACACTGAAGCTTTCTTT. Translating gives CASSYSRQYTEAFF.

The chain has TRBV6-5 and TRBJ2-5; 9 bases are a match to TRBD2. Losses at the gene ends were 6 bases for V and 5 bases for J; bases not matched to a gene: 7. The CDR3 extends over 14 amino acids. Germline V gives CDR1 MNHEY, CDR2 SVGAGI. CDR3 amino acids: CASRGSGGRETQYF. The DNA for the CDR3 is TGTGCCAGCAGGGGTAGCGGGGGTAGGGAGACCCAGTACTTC.

The rearrangement links TRBV5-1 to TRBJ2-7, with D possibly called TRBD1 or TRBD2 (5 bases each). The V end lost 2 bases, the J end lost 5 bases, and 14 bases lay between the germline ends. This CDR3 region has 14 residues. From germline, CDR1 is SGHRS and CDR2 YFSETQ. CDR3 nucleotides: TGCGCCAGCAGCTTCGGGGCTTCCATGGACGAGCAGTACTTC. Translation gives CASSFGASMDEQYF.

The chain recombines TRBV5-1 with TRBJ1-1; D is unclear. Per germline, CDR1 SGHRS and CDR2 YFSETQ. This CDR3 is 14 amino acids long. Trimming shortened V by 0 bases and J by 1 base, and 7 bases separated the two germline ends. The CDR3 region is CASSLVGENTEAFF. The DNA for the CDR3 is TGCGCCAGCAGCTTGGTGGGCGAGAACACTGAAGCTTTCTTT.

This clone was seen only once. The chain carries TRBV28 and TRBJ1-5, with 7 bases aligning to TRBD1. CDR3 length equals 15 residues. V was pared by 3 bases and J by 6 bases, with 8 bases of the junction left unmatched. Germline CDR1 MDHEN, CDR2 SYDVKM. The CDR3 loop is CASSFGQGVSQPQHF. CDR3 nucleotide sequence: TGTGCCAGCAGTTTTGGCCAGGGGGTAAGTCAGCCCCAGCATTTT.

The rearrangement links TRBV7-2 to TRBJ1-1; TRBD1 aligns across 7 bases. Germline V gene data show CDR1 as SGHTA and CDR2 as FQGNSA. With V trimmed by 3 bases and J by 2 bases, 9 bases remained unmatched. The CDR3 runs to 16 residues. The CDR3 coding sequence is TGTGCCAGCAGCTTTTACCCGGGACAGCTTAACACTGAAGCTTTCTTT. Protein sequence: CASSFYPGQLNTEAFF.

V is TRBV6-5 and J is TRBJ2-1; 9 nucleotides agree with TRBD1. The CDR3 is 14 residues long. Germline lookup yields CDR1 MNHEY and CDR2 SVGAGI. V dropped 7 bases and J dropped 3; count of bases not matched to a gene: 4. The CDR3 protein is CASTRTGDYNEQFF. The DNA of the CDR3 is TGTGCCAGCACCCGGACAGGGGACTACAATGAGCAGTTCTTC.

This clone appeared a few times. This chain links TRBV30 with TRBJ1-5; 8 bases fit TRBD1. The junction had 0 bases not matched to a gene; V was cut back by 1 base and J by 4 bases. The CDR3 runs to 13 residues. Germline loops: CDR1 GTSNPN, CDR2 SVGIG (reference sequence). CDR3 region: CAWSDRGNQPQHF. Here the CDR3 DNA reads TGTGCCTGGAGTGACAGGGGGAATCAGCCCCAGCATTTT. Based on the CDR3 plus reference TRBV30 and TRBJ1-5, the full variable domain is SQTIHQWPATLVQPVGSPLSLECTVEGTSNPNLYWYRQAAGRGLQLLFYSVGIGQISSEVPQNLSASRPQDRQFILSSKKLLLSDSGFYLCAWSDRGNQPQHFGDGTRLSIL.

The chain recombines TRBV28 with TRBJ1-2; possibly TRBD1 for D (6 bases). Per germline, CDR1 MDHEN and CDR2 SYDVKM. This CDR3 contains 15 residues. Trimming shortened V by 1 base and J by 5 bases, and 14 bases separated the two germline ends. The CDR3 nucleotides are TGTGCCAGCAGTTTATATTCGGGGGGCGGATATGGCTACACCTTC. This sequence encodes CASSLYSGGGYGYTF.

In this sample, this clone turned up once. The rearrangement uses TRBV5-1 and TRBJ2-3, with TRBD2 matching 7 bases. Per germline, CDR1 SGHRS and CDR2 YFSETQ. Trimming cost V 0 bases and J 5 bases; bases outside gene matches: 9. This CDR3 is built from 16 residues. CDR3 protein: CASSLGAGHPQDTQYF. CDR3 bases: TGCGCCAGCAGCTTGGGAGCGGGGCACCCCCAAGATACGCAGTATTTT. The full variable domain, completed using reference TRBV5-1 and TRBJ2-3, is KAGVTQTPRYLIKTRGQQVTLSCSPISGHRSVSWYQQTPGQGLQFLFEYFSETQRNKGNFPGRFSGRQFSNSRSEMNVSTLELGDSALYLCASSLGAGHPQDTQYFGPGTRLTVL.

The chain joins TRBV5-1 to TRBJ2-2, with 8 bases lining up with TRBD2. The CDR3 spans 15 residues. The V gene end was trimmed by 2 bases and the J gene end by 4 bases; junction bases not matched to a gene: 4. The germline CDR1 and CDR2 sequences are SGHRS and YFSETQ. Here the CDR3 reads CASSFQSGSTGELFF. The CDR3 region has the DNA TGCGCCAGCAGCTTTCAAAGCGGGAGCACCGGGGAGCTGTTTTTT.

The rearrangement links TRBV20-1 to TRBJ1-2; 8 positions match TRBD1. Germline-derived CDR1 and CDR2 are DFQATT and SNEGSKA (reference sequence). After removal of 3 bases from V and 3 bases from J, the junction contained 3 bases not matched to a gene. CDR3 length equals 13 residues. This CDR3 is CSASGTGYYGYTF. The CDR3 nucleotides read TGCAGTGCTAGTGGGACAGGATACTATGGCTACACCTTC.

The chain employs TRBV3-1 (or the pseudogene TRBV3-2) and TRBJ1-1; 7 bases are shared with TRBD1. CDR1 is LGHDT, CDR2 YNNKEL, per germline (reference sequence). The CDR3 totals 14 residues. V gave up 7 bases and J gave up 4 bases; unmatched junction bases: 9. CDR3 protein: CASTDRVRSTEAFF. CDR3 bases: TGTGCCAGCACCGACAGGGTGAGGAGCACTGAAGCTTTCTTT.

The chain has TRBV10-2 and TRBJ2-3, with 9 bases aligning to TRBD2. The CDR3 has 14 residues. Germline values: CDR1 WSHSY, CDR2 SAAADI. J was trimmed by 3 bases and V by 4 bases; bases with no gene match: 2. The CDR3: CASSVSGGTDTQYF. For the CDR3, the DNA is TGCGCCAGCAGTGTGAGCGGGGGGACAGATACGCAGTATTTT.

The J gene is TRBJ2-7, the V gene TRBV12-3 or TRBV12-4, with D unresolved. V was trimmed by 1 base and J by 6 bases, leaving 10 bases between them. This CDR3 has 13 amino acids. This CDR3 is CASSLEKETEQYF. In nucleotides, the CDR3 is TGTGCCAGCAGTTTAGAAAAGGAAACCGAGCAGTACTTC.

The CDR3 coding sequence is TGTGCCACCAGTGATCCGACAGGGTCTGGAAACACCATATATTTT. Its translation: CATSDPTGSGNTIYF. V usage is TRBV24-1 and J usage is TRBJ1-3; 7 bases match TRBD1. CDR1 KGHDR and CDR2 SFDVKD come from the germline V gene. The CDR3 length is 15 residues. J was trimmed by 1 base and V by 3 bases; bases with no gene match: 2.

This chain joins TRBV28 and TRBJ1-2; D might be TRBD1 (5 bases). Trimming removed 5 bases at V and 0 bases at J, with 13 bases between. Germline V CDR1 and CDR2: MDHEN, SYDVKM. This CDR3 has 15 residues. The CDR3 spells CASSLRGSANYGYTF. The CDR3, as DNA: TGTGCCAGCAGTCTTAGGGGTTCAGCTAACTATGGCTACACCTTC.

This chain connects TRBV15 to TRBJ1-1, with D maybe TRBD1 (5 bases). Trimming stripped 4 bases from V and 1 base from J, with 7 bases between. CDR1 is LNHNV and CDR2 is YYDKDF in the germline V gene (reference sequence). CDR3 length: 13 amino acids. The CDR3 is CATSNDRNTEAFF. The CDR3 DNA sequence: TGTGCCACCAGCAATGACAGGAACACTGAAGCTTTCTTT. Filled out from reference TRBV15 and TRBJ1-1, the complete variable domain reads DAMVIQNPRYQVTQFGKPVTLSCSQTLNHNVMYWYQQKSSQAPKLLFHYYDKDFNNEADTPDNFQSRRPNTSFCFLDIRSPGLGDTAMYLCATSNDRNTEAFFGQGTRLTVV.